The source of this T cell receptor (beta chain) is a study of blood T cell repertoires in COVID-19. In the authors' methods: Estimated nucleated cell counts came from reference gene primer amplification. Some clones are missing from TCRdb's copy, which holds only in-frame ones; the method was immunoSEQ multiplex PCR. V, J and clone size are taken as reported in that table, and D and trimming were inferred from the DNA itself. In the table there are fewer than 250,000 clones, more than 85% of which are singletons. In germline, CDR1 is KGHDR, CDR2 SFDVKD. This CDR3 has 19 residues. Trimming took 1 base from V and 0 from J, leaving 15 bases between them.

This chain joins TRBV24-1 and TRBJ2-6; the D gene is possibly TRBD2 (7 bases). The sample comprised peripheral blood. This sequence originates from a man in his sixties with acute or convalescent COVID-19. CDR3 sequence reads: CATSDFPLGGHSGANVLTF. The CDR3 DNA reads TGTGCCACCAGTGATTTCCCCTTGGGGGGGCACTCTGGGGCCAACGTCCTGACTTTC.